The 27 T cell receptor beta chains reported below all come from one sample, sequenced in a study of T cells in Graves' hyperthyroidism and ophthalmopathy. RNA transcripts served as the template for amplifying TCR beta CDR3 regions. During a first-round RT-PCR of the TCR CDR3, the HTBI primer set was used. TCRdb fed the multiplex PCR reads into MiXCR, producing one record per CDR3 protein. Here the sample spans 210,000 or so distinct CDR3 sequences, over 15% being singletons. The sequenced sample was blood. The receptors shown here come from a man aged 45-60 years with Graves' hyperthyroidism.

This clonotype was seen many times. This chain connects TRBV7-8 to TRBJ2-7, with 10 nucleotides matching TRBD1. CDR1 and CDR2 (germline): SGHVS, FQNEAQ. J lost 2 bases, V lost 3 bases, and 10 bases had no gene match. This CDR3 is built from 17 residues. The CDR3 here is CASSLTGGATSAYEQYF. The CDR3 nucleotides are TGTGCCAGCAGCTTGACAGGGGGCGCTACGTCCGCCTACGAGCAGTACTTC.

The genes are TRBV6-1 and TRBJ1-2; no reliable D call. Trimming removed 5 bases at V and 6 bases at J, with 10 bases between. This CDR3 contains 12 residues. The germline gives CDR1 MNHNS, CDR2 SASEGT. The CDR3 sequence: CASSYSGDGYTF. CDR3 nucleotides: TGTGCCAGCAGTTATTCAGGAGATGGCTACACCTTC.

J is TRBJ1-5 and V is TRBV9; 7 bases line up with TRBD1. The trim removed 4 bases at V and 7 bases at J, leaving 8 bases unmatched. CDR3 length equals 14 residues. In germline, CDR1 is SGDLS, CDR2 YYNGEE. The CDR3 protein is CASSITGAGQPQHF. The CDR3 nucleotides are TGTGCCAGCAGCATCACAGGGGCAGGACAGCCCCAGCATTTT.

This clonotype was observed a handful of times. The chain employs TRBV20-1 and TRBJ2-7; 9 nucleotides line up with TRBD2. The CDR3 consists of 14 residues. The V gene end was trimmed by 6 bases and the J gene end by 2 bases; junction bases not matched to a gene: 8. Per germline, CDR1 DFQATT and CDR2 SNEGSKA (reference sequence). For the CDR3, the DNA is TGCAGTGCACCTAGGAGCGGGAGGCCCTACGAGCAGTACTTC. It translates to CSAPRSGRPYEQYF.

This clonotype came up many times. This sequence joins TRBV6-1 and TRBJ2-1; the D gene is possibly TRBD2 (5 bases). CDR3 size: 15 residues. V shed 6 bases and J shed 0 bases, with 12 bases lying between them. Germline loops: CDR1 MNHNS, CDR2 SASEGT. As DNA, the CDR3 is TGTGCCAGCAGAAAAGCGGATCTCTCCTACAATGAGCAGTTCTTC. This sequence encodes CASRKADLSYNEQFF.

The table lists this clonotype with many counts. The chain employs TRBV28 and TRBJ2-1; D uncertain. The CDR3 runs 16 residues. The germline V gene encodes CDR1 MDHEN and CDR2 SYDVKM. V lost 5 bases, J lost 1 base, and 15 bases lay in between. As DNA, the CDR3 is TGTGCCAGCAGTCTTCGGGCCTTGGGTTCCTACAATGAGCAGTTCTTC. Translating it yields CASSLRALGSYNEQFF.

This clonotype occurred many times. This sequence joins TRBV2 and TRBJ1-2; D unresolved. Germline assignment: CDR1 SNHLY and CDR2 FYNNEI. Trimming cost V 2 bases and J 4 bases, with 2 bases left between them. CDR3 length: 11 residues. The DNA for the CDR3 is TGTGCCAGCAGTGAAACCTATGGCTACACCTTC. This codes for CASSETYGYTF. The variable domain in full, completed from reference TRBV2 and TRBJ1-2, reads EPEVTQTPSHQVTQMGQEVILRCVPISNHLYFYWYRQILGQKVEFLVSFYNNEISEKSEIFDDQFSVERPDGSNFTLKIRSTKLEDSAMYFCASSETYGYTFGSGTRLTVV.

The chain employs TRBV19 and TRBJ2-7; 9 bases fit TRBD2. Germline V gene sequence: CDR1 LNHDA, CDR2 SQIVND (reference sequence). With V trimmed by 10 bases and J by 2 bases, 9 bases remained unmatched. The CDR3 consists of 14 residues. The CDR3 DNA reads as TGTGCCACCCGTCTAGCGGGGAACACCTACGAGCAGTACTTC. Residues: CATRLAGNTYEQYF.

The rearrangement uses TRBV7-9 and TRBJ2-5, with TRBD2 matching 11 bases. Germline trimming cut 5 bases from V and 5 bases from J; bases unmatched to any gene: 10. CDR1 is SEHNR, CDR2 FQNEAQ, per germline (reference sequence). This CDR3 has 16 amino acids. The CDR3 spells CASSPPSGRFGETQYF. The CDR3 coding sequence is TGTGCCAGCAGCCCACCTAGCGGGAGGTTCGGGGAGACCCAGTACTTC.

Details on this clonotype: At one of its ends the junction is not consistent with the germline gene, which may arise from a read error. The chain uses TRBV5-6 and TRBJ2-3; D is unresolved. This CDR3 contains 12 residues. Germline V gene sequence: CDR1 SGHDT, CDR2 YYEEEE. CDR3: CASSFGPARSHF. The CDR3 region has the DNA TGTGCCAGCAGCTTTGGCCCCGCTCGCAGTCATTTT.

This clonotype has only one observation. This chain connects TRBV12-5 to TRBJ1-4; no clear D gene. The germline gives CDR1 LGHNT, CDR2 FRNRAP. CDR3 length: 16 amino acids. Between the trimmed V and J ends, which lost 1 base and 3 bases, there was a span of 12 bases. CDR3 DNA: TGTGCTAGTGGTTTGGCTCAAGGGTGGGCTAATGAAAAACTGTTTTTT. It yields the protein CASGLAQGWANEKLFF.

This clonotype was counted at least ten times. The chain has TRBV11-2 and TRBJ2-3, with D unresolved. Germline values: CDR1 SGHAT, CDR2 FQNNGV. Trimming removed 0 bases from V and 2 bases from J, with 12 bases in between. This CDR3 contains 16 residues. The CDR3: CASSLDLSPPTDTQYF. The CDR3 DNA reads as TGTGCCAGCAGCTTAGATCTTTCCCCCCCCACAGATACGCAGTATTTT.

This clonotype was recorded at least ten times. The chain combines TRBV7-9 with TRBJ1-1; D unresolved. The V end lost 6 bases, the J end lost 3 bases, and 17 bases lay between the germline ends. This CDR3 has 15 amino acids. Germline values: CDR1 SEHNR, CDR2 FQNEAQ (reference sequence). The CDR3 DNA is TGTGCCAGCAGACCCCGAGACATGGACTACACTGAAGCTTTCTTT. Protein product: CASRPRDMDYTEAFF.

This clonotype was seen repeatedly, ten times or more. The J gene is TRBJ1-1, the V gene TRBV12-3 or TRBV12-4; D ambiguous. The CDR3 consists of 17 residues. V lost 3 bases, J lost 3 bases, and 20 bases lay in between. CDR3 amino acids: CASSFEARLSRDTEAFF. The CDR3 nucleotides read TGTGCCAGCAGTTTCGAGGCGAGACTTTCGAGGGACACTGAAGCTTTCTTT.

This clonotype was seen repeatedly, ten times or more. The CDR3 protein is CACRSVVTEAFF. CDR3 DNA: TGTGCCTGCAGAAGTGTGGTGACTGAAGCTTTCTTT. This chain uses TRBV30 with TRBJ1-1; D call uncertain. CDR3 size: 12 residues. Germline V CDR1 and CDR2: GTSNPN, SVGIG (reference sequence). V lost 6 bases, J lost 5 bases, and 13 bases lay in between.

This clonotype was counted a few times. The chain combines TRBV12-3 or TRBV12-4 with TRBJ2-7; the D gene could be TRBD1 or TRBD2 (6 bases each). The ends were cut back, 6 bases at V and 7 bases at J, with 16 bases in the middle. The CDR3 is 13 residues long. The CDR3 sequence is CASRWGAAREQYF. CDR3 DNA: TGTGCCAGCAGATGGGGGGCGGCGAGGGAGCAGTACTTC.

This clonotype showed up many times. This chain uses TRBV3-1 with TRBJ1-1; D not resolved. This CDR3 comprises 12 residues. The V end lost 0 bases, the J end lost 3 bases, and 2 bases lay between the germline ends. Germline V gene data show CDR1 as LGHDT and CDR2 as YNNKEL (reference sequence). DNA for the CDR3: TGTGCCAGCAGCCAAGAATACACTGAAGCTTTCTTT. This encodes CASSQEYTEAFF.

The genes are TRBV28 and TRBJ2-7, with TRBD1 as a possible D gene (5 bases). The CDR3 is 14 amino acids. The germline V gene has CDR1 MDHEN and CDR2 SYDVKM. V lost 6 bases, J lost 2 bases, and 14 bases lay in between. This CDR3 is CASSPPDRPYEQYF. The DNA of the CDR3 is TGTGCCAGCAGCCCTCCAGACAGACCCTACGAGCAGTACTTC.

This clonotype showed up just a few times. The chain recombines TRBV27 with TRBJ2-2; TRBD1 might be the D (6 bases). V was shortened by 8 bases and J by 8 bases, with 12 bases between the two germline ends. CDR1 and CDR2 (germline): MNHEY, SMNVEV (reference sequence). There are 12 residues in the CDR3. In DNA, the CDR3 is TGTGCCAGCGCTACAGGGTTTGGGGAGCTGTTTTTT. Translated, it gives CASATGFGELFF.

This clonotype was counted between two and nine times. The rearrangement links TRBV7-2 to TRBJ1-2; possibly TRBD1 for D (6 bases). Germline V gives CDR1 SGHTA, CDR2 FQGNSA. This CDR3 contains 15 residues. V was shortened by 4 bases and J by 0 bases, with 12 bases between the two germline ends. CDR3 nucleotides: TGTGCCAGCAGCTCCAGGCAGGGGACTAACTATGGCTACACCTTC. Translation: CASSSRQGTNYGYTF. Using reference TRBV7-2 and TRBJ1-2 for the parts outside the CDR3, the full variable domain is GAGVSQSPSNKVTEKGKDVELRCDPISGHTALYWYRQSLGQGLEFLIYFQGNSAPDKSGLPSDRFSAERTGGSVSTLTIQRTQQEDSAVYLCASSSRQGTNYGYTFGSGTRLTVV.

This clonotype was recorded many times. The chain recombines TRBV11-3 with TRBJ2-7, with 7 bases that match TRBD2. Germline CDR1 and CDR2: SGHNT and YENEEA. After removal of 5 bases from V and 3 bases from J, the junction contained 13 bases not matched to a gene. The length of the CDR3 is 16 residues. The CDR3 coding sequence is TGTGCCAGCAGCCAACCCCCTAGCGGAGGAGACTACGAGCAGTACTTC. Protein: CASSQPPSGGDYEQYF.

This clonotype was counted ten times or more. The chain links TRBV5-1 to TRBJ2-1; 8 bases are a match to TRBD2. Germline V gene lookup returns CDR1 SGHRS and CDR2 YFSETQ. This CDR3 contains 15 residues. V shed 0 bases and J 5 bases; nucleotides not matched to a gene: 4. CDR3 nucleotide sequence: TGCGCCAGCAGCTTGGTAACTAGCGGAAACAATGAGCAGTTCTTC. It encodes CASSLVTSGNNEQFF.

In this sample, this clonotype turned up many times. The CDR3 nucleotides are TGTGCCAGCAACGAACAGGGATCCTACAATGAGCAGTTCTTC. Its translation: CASNEQGSYNEQFF. The J gene is TRBJ2-1, the V gene TRBV2, with TRBD1 as a possible D gene (6 bases). Trimming pared 7 bases from V and 1 base from J, leaving 11 bases between. The CDR3 is 14 residues long. The germline V gene has CDR1 SNHLY and CDR2 FYNNEI. Drawing the rest from reference TRBV2 and TRBJ2-1, the complete variable domain is EPEVTQTPSHQVTQMGQEVILRCVPISNHLYFYWYRQILGQKVEFLVSFYNNEISEKSEIFDDQFSVERPDGSNFTLKIRSTKLEDSAMYFCASNEQGSYNEQFFGPGTRLTVL.

In the case of this clonotype: With a much larger clone just one base away, this may be a read error. The J gene is TRBJ2-7, the V gene TRBV2; 9 bases match TRBD1. The CDR3 is 15 amino acids. Germline CDR1 is SNHLY and CDR2 is FYNNEI. The CDR3 DNA sequence: TGTGCCAGCAGACAAAGACAGGGGGGAGCCTACGGGCAGTACTTC. It codes for CASRQRQGGAYGQYF.

This clonotype has ten or more counts. The V gene is TRBV12-3 or TRBV12-4, the J gene TRBJ2-7; TRBD1 agrees at 10 bases. CDR3 length equals 16 residues. V was clipped by 5 bases and J by 6 bases; unmatched bases: 13. The CDR3 DNA is TGTGCCAGCAGTACGAGCCGGGACAGGGGCTCCGGCGAGCAGTACTTC. Its protein is CASSTSRDRGSGEQYF.

This clonotype was detected ten times or more. The rearrangement uses TRBV28 and TRBJ1-1; maybe TRBD1 (6 bases). Germline V gene sequence: CDR1 MDHEN, CDR2 SYDVKM. Deletions cut 6 bases from V and 6 bases from J, with 11 bases between. The CDR3 has 12 amino acids. The CDR3 bases are TGTGCCAGCAGGTTTGCAGGGGCTGAAGCTTTCTTT. It specifies CASRFAGAEAFF.

In this sample, this clonotype is large. The V call is TRBV28, the J call TRBJ2-1, with 12 positions matching TRBD2. Per the germline V gene, CDR1 is MDHEN and CDR2 is SYDVKM. Germline trimming cut 2 bases from V and 8 bases from J; bases unmatched to any gene: 13. This CDR3 comprises 18 residues. The chain's CDR3 is CASSLESLAGGPPDEQFF. The CDR3 DNA reads TGTGCCAGCAGTTTAGAGTCCCTAGCGGGAGGGCCGCCGGATGAGCAGTTCTTC.